The rows below give T cell receptor beta chains drawn from one sample of a study of T cell repertoires in cytomegalovirus infection. In TCRdb, the reads were re-called with MiXCR into one record per CDR3 protein. The profile shows around 250,000 distinct CDR3 sequences, more than 15% of them singletons. Sequenced: CD8+ T cells from PBMCs. The receptor source for this set is a human donor in good health (CMV status not recorded). Some clones in this sample may be carry-over from other donors' samples. Each CDR3 is given with its conserved first and last residue. D genes are given only for firm matches.

>TRBJ2-7|TRBV2|.
CASSEAQDPRNEQYF
>TRBJ2-1|TRBV11-2|.
CASSLDRTRAHEQFF
>TRBJ2-1|TRBV29-1|.
CSTEGDRHNEQFF
>TRBJ2-7|TRBV6-1|TRBD1
CASSAGQAYEQYF
>TRBJ2-5|TRBV3-1|.
CASSQGVQETQNF
>TRBJ1-1|TRBV4-2|.
CASSQESQGGTEAFF
>TRBJ1-6|TRBV4-1|.
CASSQEPGRNSPLHF
>TRBJ2-5|TRBV19|.
CASSIDRWGTETQYF
>TRBJ2-1|TRBV7-7|.
CAVTPYHYNEQFF
>TRBJ1-2|TRBV19|TRBD1
CASRDSYYGYTF
>TRBJ2-5|TRBV6-2/TRBV6-3|TRBD2
CASRTLADQETQYF
>TRBJ1-5|TRBV7-2|.
CASSPRQAGSNQPQHF